This entry features one T cell receptor beta chain sequence. Using immunoSEQ multiplex PCR, the repertoire was profiled, and TCRdb retains in-frame clones only, with some absent. The top ten hold under 2% of the sample, which has tens of thousands of clones, approximately 92% seen once. The CDR3 sequence is 14 residues long. Trimming cost V 4 bases and J 1 base, with 10 bases left between them. Germline loops: CDR1 SEHNR, CDR2 FQNEAQ (reference sequence). The data belong to a study of T cell changes during pregnancy in multiple sclerosis. The receptor comes from a female donor in good health, enrolled as a control in a pregnancy study. The starting material was CD4+ T cells from peripheral blood mononuclear cells, obtained after pregnancy. This sequence joins TRBV7-9 and TRBJ1-1; perhaps TRBD1 as D (5 bases). The CDR3 sequence: CASSSGTPNTEAFF. The CDR3 DNA reads as TGTGCCAGCAGCTCCGGGACTCCGAACACTGAAGCTTTCTTT.